The rows below give T cell receptor beta chains drawn from one sample of a study of OX40 agonist ivuxolimab in advanced cancers. Measured with immunoSEQ multiplex PCR; TCRdb has only the in-frame clones, and not every one. The table lists 55,000 to 65,000 clones, around 88% of them singletons. The input for sequencing was CD4+ or CD8+ T cells sorted from blood, taken in a trial of the OX40 agonist ivuxolimab. All receptors come from an adult with an advanced solid tumor such as melanoma, head and neck, liver or kidney cancer. Both conserved end residues are part of each CDR3. A D gene is named only where the DNA matches it firmly. Part of the rows lack a size; the others show once, few, many or a class for expanded clones.

D gene	V gene	J gene	clone size	CDR3 DNA	CDR3 protein
-	TRBV5-1	TRBJ2-3	-	TGCGCCAGCAGCTTGGCGATGGGGACAGATACGCAGTATTTT	CASSLAMGTDTQYF
TRBD2	TRBV19	TRBJ2-1	-	TGTGCCAGTAGTAGCACTAGCGGGGGCTTCAATGAGCAGTTCTTC	CASSSTSGGFNEQFF
TRBD2	TRBV27	TRBJ2-7	-	TGTGCCAGCAGTCCTAGCGGCTTCTACGAGCAGTACTTC	CASSPSGFYEQYF
TRBD1	TRBV5-8	TRBJ1-1	few	TGTGCCAGCAGCTGGACAGGGGTTAGGACGGGGAACACTGAAGCTTTCTTT	CASSWTGVRTGNTEAFF
-	TRBV5-1	TRBJ2-3	-	TGCGCCAGCAGCTTCGTCAAAACAGATACGCAGTATTTT	CASSFVKTDTQYF
TRBD1	TRBV10-3	TRBJ1-5	-	TGTGCCATCAGCCCCGGGACAGGGGTTAGCAATCAGCCCCAGCATTTT	CAISPGTGVSNQPQHF
TRBD1	TRBV29-1	TRBJ2-7	-	TGCAGCGCTGTGACAGGGACGGACGAGCAGTACTTC	CSAVTGTDEQYF
-	TRBV9	TRBJ2-1	-	TGTGCCAGCAGCGTAGACCTATCCTACTACAATGAGCAGTTCTTC	CASSVDLSYYNEQFF
-	TRBV10-3	TRBJ1-2	-	TGTGCCATCAGTGAGATAGGTGCTTATGGCTACACCTTC	CAISEIGAYGYTF
-	TRBV5-6	TRBJ2-4	-	TGTGCCAGCAGCTTGGCCGGGAAAAACATTCAGTACTTC	CASSLAGKNIQYF
-	TRBV5-6	TRBJ1-5	-	TGTGCCAGCAGCTTGGGGACAGCGAATCAGCCCCAGCATTTT	CASSLGTANQPQHF
TRBD2	TRBV19	TRBJ2-5	few	TGTGCCAGTAGTATAGATTCAGCGGGCGGGGGAAGGCAAGAGACCCAGTACTTC	CASSIDSAGGGRQETQYF
TRBD2	TRBV10-2	TRBJ2-2	-	TGCGCCAGCAGTGAGACTAGCGGGAGGTCTTCCGGGGAGCTGTTTTTT	CASSETSGRSSGELFF
-	TRBV10-3	TRBJ1-1	few	TGTGCCATCAGACAGCCTAGAAGCACTGAAGCTTTCTTT	CAIRQPRSTEAFF
TRBD2	TRBV4-1	TRBJ2-5	-	TGCGCCAGCAGCCAAGATATATTGCTAGCGGGGGGGCAAGAGACCCAGTACTTC	CASSQDILLAGGQETQYF
-	TRBV5-1	TRBJ1-1	few	TGCGCCAGCAGCTTGGTGTCGAACACTGAAGCTTTCTTT	CASSLVSNTEAFF
TRBD2	TRBV9	TRBJ2-1	-	TGTGCCAGCAGCGTAGGTAGTCTAGCGGGCAATGAGCAGTTCTTC	CASSVGSLAGNEQFF
-	TRBV7-9	TRBJ1-1	few	TGTGCCAGCAGGGATACAGGCGGTGAAGCTTTCTTT	CASRDTGGEAFF
-	TRBV7-9	TRBJ1-1	-	TGTGCCAGCAGCTCGACGGGTCTAGGGAACACTGAAGCTTTCTTT	CASSSTGLGNTEAFF
-	TRBV30	TRBJ2-4	-	TGTGCCTGGACCCCCTGGGGAGATCTAGCCAAAAACATTCAGTACTTC	CAWTPWGDLAKNIQYF
TRBD2	TRBV9	TRBJ2-7	once	TGTGCCAGCAGCGTCGGATCTAGCGGGATTTACGAGCAGTACTTC	CASSVGSSGIYEQYF
TRBD1	TRBV9	TRBJ1-6	-	TGTGCCAGCAGCGTTACCGGGACAGGGTGGAATTCACCCCTCCACTTT	CASSVTGTGWNSPLHF
TRBD2	TRBV5-1	TRBJ2-3	-	TGCGCCAGCAGCTTGGGAGCGGGGGGGCCCACAGATACGCAGTATTTT	CASSLGAGGPTDTQYF
-	TRBV2	TRBJ1-2	-	TGTGCCAGCAGTGAGATCGGGTCCTTCTATGGCTACACCTTC	CASSEIGSFYGYTF
TRBD2	TRBV4-2	TRBJ2-1	-	TGTGCCAGCAGCCAAGCTAGCGGGGGCTCGTGGAATGAGCAGTTCTTC	CASSQASGGSWNEQFF
-	TRBV1	TRBJ2-7	few	TGCACCAGCAGCCAAACGGGGGACGAGTACGAGCAGTACTTC	CTSSQTGDEYEQYF
-	TRBV6-5	TRBJ2-1	-	TGTGCCAGCAGCATTACGGGGAACTACAATGAGCAGTTCTTC	CASSITGNYNEQFF
-	TRBV28	TRBJ2-5	-	TGTGCCACCCGGTCTGGGGCCGAGACCCAGTACTTC	CATRSGAETQYF
TRBD1	TRBV2	TRBJ2-7	-	TGTGCCAGCGCACAGGGGGCGTTTGAGCAGTACTTC	CASAQGAFEQYF
-	TRBV15	TRBJ2-5	-	TGTGCCACCAGCAGAGAGGACGGACTTCCACGAGAGACCCAGTACTTC	CATSREDGLPRETQYF
-	TRBV29-1	TRBJ1-1	-	TGCAGCGCCTCAAGAACGGAGGCTGAAGCTTTCTTT	CSASRTEAEAFF
TRBD1	TRBV18	TRBJ2-5	-	TGTGCCAGCTCACCATCCGGGACAGGGAGAGAGACCCAGTACTTC	CASSPSGTGRETQYF
-	TRBV30	TRBJ2-7	-	TGTGCCTGGAGTAACTCCAGGGGCCACGAGCAGTACTTC	CAWSNSRGHEQYF
TRBD2	TRBV5-1	TRBJ2-7	-	TGCGCCAGCAGCTTGGGAACGGGGGGCTCCTACGAGCAGTACTTC	CASSLGTGGSYEQYF
-	TRBV7-2	TRBJ1-1	-	TGTGCCAGCAGCTTAGCTGGGGTTAGGCCTGAAGCTTTCTTT	CASSLAGVRPEAFF
-	TRBV5-4	TRBJ2-6	-	TGTGCCAGCAGCCCATCCTCTGGGGGGCGCGGGGCCAACGTCCTGACTTTC	CASSPSSGGRGANVLTF
TRBD2	TRBV4-1	TRBJ2-1	-	TGCGCCAGCAGCCTTGGGACTAGCGGGACCTACAATGAGCAGTTCTTC	CASSLGTSGTYNEQFF
-	TRBV7-2	TRBJ2-1	-	TGTGCCAGCAGCTTAACTACAACGGACAATGAGCAGTTCTTC	CASSLTTTDNEQFF
-	TRBV10-1	TRBJ2-7	-	TGCGCCAGCAGCCTAAGCGGACCCTACGAGCAGTACTTC	CASSLSGPYEQYF
TRBD2	TRBV19	TRBJ2-1	-	TGTGCCAGTAGCCTCGGGGGGTTTTACAATGAGCAGTTCTTC	CASSLGGFYNEQFF
TRBD1	TRBV15	TRBJ2-2	once	TGTGCCACCAGCACGCGGGGACAGGGGAACACCGGGGAGCTGTTTTTT	CATSTRGQGNTGELFF
-	TRBV7-2	TRBJ1-5	-	TGTGCCAGCAGCAGGCGTTACGGCCAGCCCCAGCATTTT	CASSRRYGQPQHF